Listed below are T cell receptor beta chains from one sample, sequenced in a study of cytomegalovirus exposure and HLA in healthy donors. Assay used: immunoSEQ multiplex PCR; TCRdb lists only in-frame clones, some missing. The sample has 90,000 to 150,000 clones; 70% to 80% are singletons. The sequencing sample was made of PBMCs. The receptor source for this set is a woman between 35 and 50 years old in good health and CMV-seropositive. Each CDR3 is given with its conserved first and last residue. A D gene is named only where the DNA matches it firmly. Clone size, where shown, is once, few, many, or a class for clones that have expanded.

d_gene,abundance,v_gene,j_gene,CDR3aa,CDR3nt
-,once,TRBV7-6,TRBJ1-1,CASSSGWRAFF,TGTGCCAGCAGTTCGGGATGGCGGGCTTTCTTT
-,many,TRBV4-2,TRBJ2-6,CASSQEGGRGGSPGGANVLTF,TGTGCCAGCAGCCAAGAGGGAGGTAGGGGGGGGTCCCCGGGTGGGGCCAACGTCCTGACTTTC
-,few,TRBV19,TRBJ1-1,CASTHSHGEAFF,TGTGCCAGTACCCACTCCCACGGTGAAGCTTTCTTT
-,-,TRBV5-1,TRBJ1-6,CASSHDGQGTLHF,TGCGCCAGCAGCCACGACGGGCAGGGAACCCTCCACTTT
-,few,TRBV6-4,TRBJ2-3,CASSGPGDTQYF,TGTGCCAGCAGTGGCCCGGGAGATACGCAGTATTTT
-,once,TRBV6-1,TRBJ1-1,CASSEGRVENTEAFF,TGTGCCAGCAGTGAAGGTCGGGTTGAGAACACTGAAGCTTTCTTT
-,-,TRBV19,TRBJ1-1,CASSIISGRAFF,TGTGCCAGTAGTATTATCAGTGGCAGAGCTTTCTTT
TRBD2,-,TRBV2,TRBJ2-7,CASSGSGARFLEQYF,TGTGCCAGCAGTGGTAGCGGGGCCCGGTTCCTCGAGCAGTACTTC
TRBD1,-,TRBV11-2,TRBJ1-2,CASSSPRTGGFNYGYTF,TGTGCCAGCAGCTCCCCCCGGACAGGGGGTTTTAACTATGGCTACACCTTC
TRBD1,-,TRBV7-8,TRBJ1-5,CASSLEIGQGGQPQHF,TGTGCCAGCAGCTTAGAGATTGGGCAGGGGGGTCAGCCCCAGCATTTT
-,-,TRBV21-1,TRBJ1-1,CASSTLGQKNTEAFF,TGTGCCAGCAGCACCCTCGGACAGAAGAACACTGAAGCTTTCTTT
TRBD2,-,TRBV7-2,TRBJ2-1,CASSLASTSGGGEQFF,TGTGCCAGCAGCTTAGCTTCAACTAGCGGGGGAGGAGAGCAGTTCTTC
-,once,TRBV28,TRBJ1-5,CASRGTGNQPQHF,TGTGCCAGCAGGGGAACAGGGAATCAGCCCCAGCATTTT
-,-,TRBV15,TRBJ2-7,CATSRDKLSGVLGEQYF,TGTGCCACCAGCAGAGATAAGTTGTCAGGGGTCTTAGGAGAGCAGTACTTC
-,-,TRBV6-6,TRBJ1-1,CASSLTGMTEAFF,TGTGCCAGCAGCCTCACAGGGATGACTGAAGCTTTCTTT
TRBD1,few,TRBV5-1,TRBJ2-2,CASSSGTANTGELFF,TGCGCCAGCAGCTCAGGGACAGCGAACACCGGGGAGCTGTTTTTT
-,-,TRBV5-8,TRBJ1-1,CASTLSGVTEAFF,TGTGCCAGCACCCTGTCGGGGGTCACTGAAGCTTTCTTT
-,-,TRBV15,TRBJ1-1,CATQQEGVASEAFF,TGTGCCACCCAACAAGAGGGGGTGGCCTCTGAAGCTTTCTTT
-,-,TRBV30,TRBJ2-5,CAWSGYEETQYF,TGTGCCTGGAGTGGCTACGAAGAGACCCAGTACTTC
-,-,TRBV6-5,TRBJ1-2,CASSQTGYGYTF,TGTGCCAGCAGCCAGACAGGATATGGCTACACCTTC
-,-,TRBV7-3,TRBJ1-6,CASSLGGNNSPLHF,TGTGCCAGCAGCTTGGGGGGGAATAATTCACCCCTCCACTTT
TRBD1,-,TRBV6-5,TRBJ1-4,CASSYGTAQHEKLFF,TGTGCCAGCAGTTACGGGACAGCCCAACATGAAAAACTGTTTTTT
TRBD1,-,TRBV2,TRBJ1-1,CASSVTGDRGSSEAFF,TGTGCCAGCAGTGTCACCGGGGACAGGGGGTCTTCTGAAGCTTTCTTT
TRBD2,-,TRBV5-1,TRBJ2-1,CASQEIAGANNEQFF,TGCGCCAGCCAAGAGATAGCGGGGGCCAACAATGAGCAGTTCTTC
-,-,TRBV5-5,TRBJ1-1,CASSLDSHPITEAFF,TGTGCCAGCAGCTTGGACTCCCACCCCATAACTGAAGCTTTCTTT
-,few,TRBV30,TRBJ2-7,CAWGRGSYEQYF,TGTGCCTGGGGTAGGGGCAGTTACGAGCAGTACTTC
-,-,TRBV6-5,TRBJ1-3,CASTPRGGNTIYF,TGTGCCAGCACCCCCCGGGGGGGAAACACCATATATTTT
-,-,TRBV4-1,TRBJ2-1,CASSLPHNEQFF,TGCGCCAGCAGCCTCCCTCACAATGAGCAGTTCTTC
-,-,TRBV5-1,TRBJ1-3,CASSLVGRGNTIYF,TGCGCCAGCAGCTTGGTGGGGCGTGGAAACACCATATATTTT
TRBD1,-,TRBV18,TRBJ1-2,CASSPEGPGQSNYGYTF,TGTGCCAGCTCACCAGAAGGGCCGGGACAGTCGAACTATGGCTACACCTTC
TRBD1,-,TRBV30,TRBJ1-5,CAWSVGQGNQPQHF,TGTGCCTGGAGTGTGGGACAGGGTAATCAGCCCCAGCATTTT
TRBD1,-,TRBV30,TRBJ1-1,CAWSPWTGNTEAFF,TGTGCCTGGAGTCCCTGGACAGGGAACACTGAAGCTTTCTTT
TRBD1,-,TRBV6-1,TRBJ2-5,CASSGTGLGETQYF,TGTGCCAGCAGTGGGACAGGGTTGGGAGAGACCCAGTACTTC
TRBD1,-,TRBV19,TRBJ1-3,CASRDRRSGNTIYF,TGTGCCAGCAGGGACAGACGTTCTGGAAACACCATATATTTT
TRBD1,-,TRBV28,TRBJ1-4,CASGTGGAGEKLFF,TGTGCCAGCGGGACAGGGGGCGCAGGAGAAAAACTGTTTTTT
TRBD1,-,TRBV4-1,TRBJ1-2,CASSPDRGQGYTF,TGCGCCAGCAGCCCAGACAGGGGGCAAGGCTACACCTTC
-,once,TRBV6-5,TRBJ1-5,CASSGGNQPQHF,TGTGCCAGCAGCGGTGGCAATCAGCCCCAGCATTTT
-,-,TRBV2,TRBJ2-7,CASSESAYAGKAYEQYF,TGTGCCAGCAGTGAATCTGCTTACGCAGGGAAGGCCTACGAGCAGTACTTC
-,-,TRBV7-2,TRBJ1-2,CASSLQVGGAYGYTF,TGTGCCAGCAGCTTACAGGTGGGAGGGGCCTATGGCTACACCTTC
-,-,TRBV12-5,TRBJ1-1,CASGLVLGPTHTEAFF,TGTGCTAGTGGTTTGGTACTTGGGCCGACACACACTGAAGCTTTCTTT
TRBD2,-,TRBV9,TRBJ2-7,CASSVGRGGYEQYF,TGTGCCAGCAGCGTCGGACGGGGGGGGTACGAGCAGTACTTC